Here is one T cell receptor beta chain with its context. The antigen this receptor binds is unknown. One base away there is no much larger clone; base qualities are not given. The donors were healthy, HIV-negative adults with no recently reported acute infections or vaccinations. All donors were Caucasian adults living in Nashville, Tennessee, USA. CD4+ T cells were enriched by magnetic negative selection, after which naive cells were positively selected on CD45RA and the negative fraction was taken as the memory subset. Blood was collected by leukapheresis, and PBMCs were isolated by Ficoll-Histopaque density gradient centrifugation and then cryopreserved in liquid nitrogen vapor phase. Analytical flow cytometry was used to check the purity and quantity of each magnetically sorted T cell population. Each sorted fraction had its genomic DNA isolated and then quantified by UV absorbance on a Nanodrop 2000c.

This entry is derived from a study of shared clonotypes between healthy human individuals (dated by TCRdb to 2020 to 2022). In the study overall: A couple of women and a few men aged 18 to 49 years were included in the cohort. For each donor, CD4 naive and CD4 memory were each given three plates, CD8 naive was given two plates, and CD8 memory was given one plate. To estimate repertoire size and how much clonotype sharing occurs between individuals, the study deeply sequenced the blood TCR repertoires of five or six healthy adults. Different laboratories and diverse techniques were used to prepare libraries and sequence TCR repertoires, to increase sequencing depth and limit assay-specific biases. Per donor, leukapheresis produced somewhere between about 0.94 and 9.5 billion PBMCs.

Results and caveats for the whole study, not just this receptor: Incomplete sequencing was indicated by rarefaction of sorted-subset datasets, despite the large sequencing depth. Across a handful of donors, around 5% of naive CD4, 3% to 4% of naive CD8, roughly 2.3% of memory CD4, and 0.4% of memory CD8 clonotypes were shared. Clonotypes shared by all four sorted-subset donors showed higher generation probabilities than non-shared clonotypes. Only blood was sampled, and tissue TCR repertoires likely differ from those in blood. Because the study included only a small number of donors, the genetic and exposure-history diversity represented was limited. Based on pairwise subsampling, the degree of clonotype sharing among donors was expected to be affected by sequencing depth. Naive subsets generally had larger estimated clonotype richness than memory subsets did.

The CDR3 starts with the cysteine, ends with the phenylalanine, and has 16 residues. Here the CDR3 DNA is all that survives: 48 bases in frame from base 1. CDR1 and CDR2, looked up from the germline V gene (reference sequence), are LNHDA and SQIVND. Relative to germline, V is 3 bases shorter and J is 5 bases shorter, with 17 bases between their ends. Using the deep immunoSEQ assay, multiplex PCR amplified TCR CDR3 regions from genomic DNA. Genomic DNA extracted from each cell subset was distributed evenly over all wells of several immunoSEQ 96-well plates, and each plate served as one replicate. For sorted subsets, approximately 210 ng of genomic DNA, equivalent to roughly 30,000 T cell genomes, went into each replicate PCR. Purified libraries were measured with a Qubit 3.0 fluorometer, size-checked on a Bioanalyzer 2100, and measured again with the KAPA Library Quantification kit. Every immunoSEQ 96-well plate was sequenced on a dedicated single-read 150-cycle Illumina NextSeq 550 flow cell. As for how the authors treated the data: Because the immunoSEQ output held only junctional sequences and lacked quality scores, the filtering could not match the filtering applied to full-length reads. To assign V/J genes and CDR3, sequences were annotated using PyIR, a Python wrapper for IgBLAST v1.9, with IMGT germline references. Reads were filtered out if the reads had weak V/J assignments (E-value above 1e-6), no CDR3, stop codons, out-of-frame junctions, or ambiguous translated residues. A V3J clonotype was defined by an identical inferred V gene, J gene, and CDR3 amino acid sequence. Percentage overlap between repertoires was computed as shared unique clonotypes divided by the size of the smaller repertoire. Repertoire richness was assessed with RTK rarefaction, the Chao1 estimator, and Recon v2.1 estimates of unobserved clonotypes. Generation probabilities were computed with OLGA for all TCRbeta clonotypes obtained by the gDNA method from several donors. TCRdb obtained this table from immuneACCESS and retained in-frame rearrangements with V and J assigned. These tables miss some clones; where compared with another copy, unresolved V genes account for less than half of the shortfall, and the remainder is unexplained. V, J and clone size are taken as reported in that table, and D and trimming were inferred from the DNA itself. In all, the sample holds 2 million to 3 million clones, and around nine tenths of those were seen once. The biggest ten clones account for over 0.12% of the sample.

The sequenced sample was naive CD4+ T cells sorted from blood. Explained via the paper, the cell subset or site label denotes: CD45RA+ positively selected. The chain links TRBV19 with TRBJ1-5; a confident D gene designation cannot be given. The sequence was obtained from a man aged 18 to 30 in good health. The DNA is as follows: TGTGCCAGTAGTATTCGATTTATGGGCAGCTATCAGCCCCAGCATTTT. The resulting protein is CASSIRFMGSYQPQHF.